Presented here are 4 T cell receptor beta chains from one specimen sequenced in a study of regulatory T cells in long-lasting Graves disease (dated by TCRdb to 2020 to 2022). Library construction relied on multiplex PCR. TCRdb lists the instrument as Illumina HiSeq 4000. iRepertoire HTBI primers and Arm-PCR amplification of CDR3 regions were used to construct TCR beta libraries. The raw public data were reprocessed by TCRdb itself: fastp quality trimming at Q25, MiXCR clonotype calling, in-frame beta chains only. Rows merge per CDR3 protein into single entries with the most common DNA and genes. Here the sample has roughly 260,000 distinct CDR3 sequences; around a sixth occur a single time. The top ten hold 14% of the sample. The sample's time point label, decoded: newly diagnosed GD, antithyroid drugs for less than 3 months. For both TCR sequencing and RNA sequencing, RNA was extracted from PBMCs in TRIzol.

This sample was also put to use in a study of T cells in Graves' hyperthyroidism and ophthalmopathy.

Material: peripheral blood mononuclear cells (PBMCs), obtained at new diagnosis, from a patient treated with antithyroid drugs. These receptors were collected from a young woman with Graves disease. Donor details come from another sample of the same person, matched by shared clones.

With regard to this clonotype: It is likely a read error: a sequence one base away is far more abundant. The chain has TRBV20-1 and TRBJ2-7; either TRBD1 or TRBD2 may supply D (5 bases each). Deletions cut 4 bases from V and 7 bases from J, with 20 bases between. CDR1 DFQATT and CDR2 SNEGSKA come from the germline V gene (reference sequence). This CDR3 is built from 14 residues. The CDR3 here is CSATGDVHYNEQYF. For the CDR3, the DNA is TGCAGTGCTACCGGGGACGTGCACTACAATGAGCAGTACTTC.

There are many counts of this clonotype. This chain links TRBV18 with TRBJ1-1, with a possible D match to TRBD1 (6 bases). The germline V gene has CDR1 KGHSH and CDR2 LQKENI. The CDR3 loop spans 15 amino acids. Trimming removed 5 bases from V and 4 bases from J, with 17 bases in between. This chain's CDR3 is CASSTGGGVGTEAFF. CDR3 coding DNA: TGTGCCAGCTCAACCGGGGGCGGAGTCGGCACTGAAGCTTTCTTT.

There are many counts of this clonotype. V is TRBV5-6 and J is TRBJ2-4; 13 positions match TRBD2. In germline, CDR1 is SGHDT, CDR2 YYEEEE. The CDR3 has 18 amino acids. V dropped 1 base and J dropped 1; count of bases not matched to a gene: 5. For the CDR3, the DNA is TGTGCCAGCAGCTTGAGGACTAGCGGGGGTCTTGCCAAAAACATTCAGTACTTC. The encoded protein is CASSLRTSGGLAKNIQYF.

This clonotype has a count of ten or more. This sequence joins TRBV7-2 and TRBJ1-2; tentatively, D is TRBD1 (5 bases). This CDR3 spans 13 amino acids. The germline V and J ends were trimmed by 5 bases and 6 bases, with 13 bases remaining between them. From germline, CDR1 is SGHTA and CDR2 FQGNSA. Here the CDR3 reads CASSTQRGNGYTF. The CDR3 nucleotides are TGTGCCAGCAGCACTCAACGGGGGAATGGCTACACCTTC.